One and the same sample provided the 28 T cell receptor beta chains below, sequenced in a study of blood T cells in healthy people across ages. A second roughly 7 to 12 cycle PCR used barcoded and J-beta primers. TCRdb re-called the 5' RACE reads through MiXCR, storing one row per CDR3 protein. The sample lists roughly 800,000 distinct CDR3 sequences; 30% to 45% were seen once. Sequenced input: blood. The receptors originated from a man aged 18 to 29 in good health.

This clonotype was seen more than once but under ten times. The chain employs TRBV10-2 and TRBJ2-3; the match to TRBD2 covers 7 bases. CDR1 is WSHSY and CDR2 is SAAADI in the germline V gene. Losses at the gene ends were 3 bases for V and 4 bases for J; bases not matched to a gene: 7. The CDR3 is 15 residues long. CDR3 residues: CASSDLADVSDTQYF. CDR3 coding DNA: TGCGCCAGCAGTGACCTAGCGGATGTATCAGATACGCAGTATTTT.

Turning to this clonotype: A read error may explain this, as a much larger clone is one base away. The CDR3 DNA sequence: TGTGCCAGCAGTCCCACTCGGGGGGTCCACAATGAGCAGTACTTC. Translated: CASSPTRGVHNEQYF. V is TRBV12-3 or TRBV12-4 and J is TRBJ2-1, with TRBD2 matching 7 bases. The DNA end is a closer match to TRBJ2-7, so the J assignment may be wrong. This CDR3 is 15 amino acids long.

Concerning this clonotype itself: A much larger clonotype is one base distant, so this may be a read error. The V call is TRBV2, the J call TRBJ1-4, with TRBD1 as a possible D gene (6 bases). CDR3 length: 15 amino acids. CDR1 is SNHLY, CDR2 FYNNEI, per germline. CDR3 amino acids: CASCEVRGSREKLFF. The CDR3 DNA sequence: TGTGCCAGCTGTGAAGTAAGGGGGTCACGGGAAAAACTGTTTTTT.

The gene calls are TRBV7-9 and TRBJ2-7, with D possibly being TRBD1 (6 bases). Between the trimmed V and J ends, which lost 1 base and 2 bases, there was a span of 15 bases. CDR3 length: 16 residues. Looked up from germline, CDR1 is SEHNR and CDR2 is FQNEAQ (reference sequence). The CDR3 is CASSLGGQGRPYEQYF. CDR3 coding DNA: TGTGCCAGCAGCTTAGGCGGGCAGGGGCGTCCCTACGAGCAGTACTTC.

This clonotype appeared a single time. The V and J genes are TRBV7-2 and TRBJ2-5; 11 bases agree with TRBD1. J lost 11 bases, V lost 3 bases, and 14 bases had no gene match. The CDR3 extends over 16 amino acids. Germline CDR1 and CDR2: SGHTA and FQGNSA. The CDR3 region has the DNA TGTGCCAGCAGCTTGACCGGGACAGGGGGTTACAATGAGCAGTACTTC. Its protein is CASSLTGTGGYNEQYF.

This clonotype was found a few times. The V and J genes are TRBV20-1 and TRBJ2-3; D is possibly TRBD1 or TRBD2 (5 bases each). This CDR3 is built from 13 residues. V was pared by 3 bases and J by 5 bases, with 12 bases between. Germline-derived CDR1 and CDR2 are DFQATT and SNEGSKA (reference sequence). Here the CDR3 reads CSARRRGGDTQYF. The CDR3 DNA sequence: TGCAGTGCTAGGAGACGGGGCGGAGATACGCAGTATTTT.

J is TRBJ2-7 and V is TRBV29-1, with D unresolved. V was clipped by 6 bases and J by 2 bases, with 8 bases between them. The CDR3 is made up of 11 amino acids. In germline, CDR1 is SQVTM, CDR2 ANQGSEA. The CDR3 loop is CSVTDPYEQYF. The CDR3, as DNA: TGCAGCGTGACCGACCCCTACGAGCAGTACTTC.

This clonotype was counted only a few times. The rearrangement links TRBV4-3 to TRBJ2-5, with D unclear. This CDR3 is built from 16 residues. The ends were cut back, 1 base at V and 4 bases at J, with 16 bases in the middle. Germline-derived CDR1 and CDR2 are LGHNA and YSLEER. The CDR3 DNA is TGCGCCAGCAGCCAAGCCTGGCAGGCGCGCAGAGAGACCCAGTACTTC. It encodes CASSQAWQARRETQYF.

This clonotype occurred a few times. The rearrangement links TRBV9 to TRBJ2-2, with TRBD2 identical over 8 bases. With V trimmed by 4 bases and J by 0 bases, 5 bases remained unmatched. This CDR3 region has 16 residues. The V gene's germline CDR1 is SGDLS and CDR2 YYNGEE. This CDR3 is CASSPSGGPNTGELFF. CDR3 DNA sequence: TGTGCCAGCAGCCCCAGCGGGGGCCCGAACACCGGGGAGCTGTTTTTT.

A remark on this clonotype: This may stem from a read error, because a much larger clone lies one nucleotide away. CDR3 bases: TGCAGCGTCCACGGACAGATAGCCAAAAACATTCAGTACTTC. It translates to CSVHGQIAKNIQYF. The chain recombines TRBV29-1 with TRBJ2-4; D possibly corresponds to TRBD1 (6 bases). Between the trimmed V and J ends, which lost 6 bases and 0 bases, there was a span of 12 bases. The CDR3 has 14 residues. CDR1 is SQVTM, CDR2 ANQGSEA, per germline.

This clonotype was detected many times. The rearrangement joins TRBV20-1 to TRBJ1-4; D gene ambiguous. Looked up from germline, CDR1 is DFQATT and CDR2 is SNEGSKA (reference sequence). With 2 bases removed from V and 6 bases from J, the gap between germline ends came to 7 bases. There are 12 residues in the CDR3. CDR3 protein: CSARQEDEKLFF. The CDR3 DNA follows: TGCAGTGCTAGACAGGAGGATGAAAAACTGTTTTTT.

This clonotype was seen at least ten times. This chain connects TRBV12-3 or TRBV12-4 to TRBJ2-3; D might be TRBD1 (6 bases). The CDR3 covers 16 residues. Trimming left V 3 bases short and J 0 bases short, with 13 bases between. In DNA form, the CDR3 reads TGTGCCAGCAGTTTTTCTCTGGGGGCTAGCACAGATACGCAGTATTTT. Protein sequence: CASSFSLGASTDTQYF.

The CDR3 region has the DNA TGCGCCAGCAGCTTCAGTTGGACTAGCGGGGGGAATAGCTCCTACAATGAGCAGTACTTC. Protein sequence: CASSFSWTSGGNSSYNEQYF. This sequence joins TRBV5-1 and TRBJ2-1, with 14 bases aligning to TRBD2. The J call is in doubt because the DNA end fits TRBJ2-7 better. This CDR3 has 20 residues. Germline-derived CDR1 and CDR2 are SGHRS and YFSETQ.

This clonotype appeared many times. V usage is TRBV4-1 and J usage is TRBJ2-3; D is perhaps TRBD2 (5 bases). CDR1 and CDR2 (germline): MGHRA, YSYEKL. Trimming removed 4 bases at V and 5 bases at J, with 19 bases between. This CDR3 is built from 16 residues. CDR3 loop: CASSPQRRLEGDTQYF. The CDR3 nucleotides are TGCGCCAGCAGCCCACAAAGGAGGCTTGAGGGAGATACGCAGTATTTT.

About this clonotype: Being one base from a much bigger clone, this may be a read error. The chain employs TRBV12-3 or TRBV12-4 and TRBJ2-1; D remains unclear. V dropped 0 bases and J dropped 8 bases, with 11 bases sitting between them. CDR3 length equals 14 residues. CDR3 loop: CASSLAQQNDEQFF. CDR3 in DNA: TGTGCCAGCAGTTTAGCCCAGCAAAACGATGAGCAGTTCTTC.

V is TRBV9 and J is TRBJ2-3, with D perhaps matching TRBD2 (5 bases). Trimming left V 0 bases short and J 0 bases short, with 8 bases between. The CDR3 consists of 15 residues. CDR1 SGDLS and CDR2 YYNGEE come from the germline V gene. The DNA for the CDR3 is TGTGCCAGCAGCGTAGCCCTAGCCAGCACAGATACGCAGTATTTT. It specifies CASSVALASTDTQYF.

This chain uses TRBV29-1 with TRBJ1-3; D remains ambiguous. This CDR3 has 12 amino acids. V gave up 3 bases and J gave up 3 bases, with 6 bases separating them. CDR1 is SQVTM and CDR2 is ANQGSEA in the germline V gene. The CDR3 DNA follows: TGCAGCGTTGAGATGGATGGAAACACCATATATTTT. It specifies CSVEMDGNTIYF.

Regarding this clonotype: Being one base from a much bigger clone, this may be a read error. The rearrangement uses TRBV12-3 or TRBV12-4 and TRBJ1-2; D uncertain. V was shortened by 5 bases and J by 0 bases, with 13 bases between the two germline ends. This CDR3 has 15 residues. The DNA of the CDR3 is TGTGCCAGCAGTCCTAGTCTTACACCTAACTATGGCTACACCTTC. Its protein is CASSPSLTPNYGYTF.

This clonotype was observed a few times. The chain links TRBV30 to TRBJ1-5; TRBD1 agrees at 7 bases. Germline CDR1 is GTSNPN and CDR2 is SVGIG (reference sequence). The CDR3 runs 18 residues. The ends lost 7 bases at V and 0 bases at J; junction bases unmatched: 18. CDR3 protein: CAYTKDRTNVYSNQPQHF. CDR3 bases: TGTGCCTACACAAAGGACAGGACGAATGTTTATAGCAATCAGCCCCAGCATTTT.

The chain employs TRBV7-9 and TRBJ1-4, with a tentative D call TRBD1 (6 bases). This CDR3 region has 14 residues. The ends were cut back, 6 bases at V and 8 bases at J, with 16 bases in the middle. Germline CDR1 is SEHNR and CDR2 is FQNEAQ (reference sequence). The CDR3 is CASRPKGGREKLFF. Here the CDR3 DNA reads TGTGCCAGCAGACCTAAGGGGGGACGGGAAAAACTGTTTTTT.

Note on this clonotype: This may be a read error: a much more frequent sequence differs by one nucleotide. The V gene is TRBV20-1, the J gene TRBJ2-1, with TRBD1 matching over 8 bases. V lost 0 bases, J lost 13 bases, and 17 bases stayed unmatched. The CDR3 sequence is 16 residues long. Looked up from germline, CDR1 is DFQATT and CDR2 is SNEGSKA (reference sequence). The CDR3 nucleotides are TGCAGTGCTAGAGATCTGGGACAGGAGGCCATTAAGACCCAGTTCTTC. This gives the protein CSARDLGQEAIKTQFF.

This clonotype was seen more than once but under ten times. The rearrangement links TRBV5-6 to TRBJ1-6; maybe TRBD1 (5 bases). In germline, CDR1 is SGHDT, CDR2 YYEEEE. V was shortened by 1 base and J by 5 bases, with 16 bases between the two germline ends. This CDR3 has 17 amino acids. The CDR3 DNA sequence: TGTGCCAGCAGCTTGTGGGGCGGCTCGTCAGATAATTCACCCCTCCACTTT. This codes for CASSLWGGSSDNSPLHF.

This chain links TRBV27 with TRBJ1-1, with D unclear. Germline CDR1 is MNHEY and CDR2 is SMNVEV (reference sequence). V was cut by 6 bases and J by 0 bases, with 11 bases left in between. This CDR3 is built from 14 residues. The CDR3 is CASRITALNTEAFF. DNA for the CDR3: TGTGCCAGCAGAATCACAGCGTTGAACACTGAAGCTTTCTTT.

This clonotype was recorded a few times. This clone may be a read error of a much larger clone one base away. In DNA, the CDR3 is TGCAGTGCTAGACAACTAGCGGGGTTATTCAATGAGCAGTACTTC. This gives the protein CSARQLAGLFNEQYF. This rearrangement joins TRBV20-1 to TRBJ2-5; 10 nucleotides agree with TRBD2. The germline V gene encodes CDR1 DFQATT and CDR2 SNEGSKA (reference sequence). CDR3 length: 15 residues. V lost 2 bases and J lost 11; bases outside the gene matches: 14.

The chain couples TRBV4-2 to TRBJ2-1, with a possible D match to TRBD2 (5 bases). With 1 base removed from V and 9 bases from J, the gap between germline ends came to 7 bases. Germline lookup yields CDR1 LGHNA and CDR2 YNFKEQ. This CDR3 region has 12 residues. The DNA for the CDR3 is TGTGCCAGCAGCCAAGGCAGCGGTGAGCAGTTCTTC. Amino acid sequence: CASSQGSGEQFF.

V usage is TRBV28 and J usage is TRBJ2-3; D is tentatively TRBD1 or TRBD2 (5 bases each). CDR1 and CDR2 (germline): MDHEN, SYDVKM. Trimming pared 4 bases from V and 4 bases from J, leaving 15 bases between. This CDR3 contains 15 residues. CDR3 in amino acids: CASSSSGSGADTQYF. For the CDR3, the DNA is TGTGCCAGCAGTTCGTCAGGGAGCGGCGCAGATACGCAGTATTTT.

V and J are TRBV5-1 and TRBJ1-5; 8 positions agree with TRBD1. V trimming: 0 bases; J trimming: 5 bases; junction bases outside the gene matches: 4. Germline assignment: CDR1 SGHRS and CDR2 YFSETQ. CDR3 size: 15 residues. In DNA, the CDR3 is TGCGCCAGCAGCTTGGGTGGACAGGGATATCAGCCCCAGCATTTT. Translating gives CASSLGGQGYQPQHF.

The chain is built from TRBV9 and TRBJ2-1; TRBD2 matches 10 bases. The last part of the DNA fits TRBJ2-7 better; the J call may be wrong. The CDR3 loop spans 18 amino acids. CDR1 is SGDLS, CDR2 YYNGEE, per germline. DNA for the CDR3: TGTGCCAGCAGCGTAGGTAGCGGGGGGCGTAGCTCCTACAATGAGCAGTACTTC. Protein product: CASSVGSGGRSSYNEQYF.